The T cell receptor (beta chain) described here comes from a study of T cell changes during pregnancy in multiple sclerosis. Here immunoSEQ multiplex PCR was the method, and the copy in TCRdb shows in-frame clones only, minus some. In the table there are fewer than 85,000 clones, approximately 94% of which are singletons. Per the germline V gene, CDR1 is SGHAT and CDR2 is FQNNGV. The V end was cut by 1 base, the J end by 2 bases, with 6 bases between. The CDR3 length is 14 residues. The chain is built from TRBV11-2 and TRBJ2-1; D gene uncertain. This receptor was taken from a female donor with multiple sclerosis, enrolled in a pregnancy study. The source material was peripheral blood, sampled in the third trimester of pregnancy. The CDR3 loop is CASSLVVTYNEQFF. The DNA of the CDR3 is TGTGCCAGCAGCTTAGTTGTTACCTACAATGAGCAGTTCTTC.